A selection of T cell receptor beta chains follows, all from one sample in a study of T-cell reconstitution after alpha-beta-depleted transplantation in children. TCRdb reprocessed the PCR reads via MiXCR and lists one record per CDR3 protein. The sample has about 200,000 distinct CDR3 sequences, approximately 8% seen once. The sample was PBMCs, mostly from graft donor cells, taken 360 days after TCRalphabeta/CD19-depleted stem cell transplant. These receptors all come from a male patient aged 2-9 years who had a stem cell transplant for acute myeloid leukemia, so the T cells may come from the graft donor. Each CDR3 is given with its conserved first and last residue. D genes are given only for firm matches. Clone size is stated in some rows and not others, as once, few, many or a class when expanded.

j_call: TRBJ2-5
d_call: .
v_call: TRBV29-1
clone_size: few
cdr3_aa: CSVPTVQETQYF
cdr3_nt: TGCAGCGTCCCAACGGTCCAAGAGACCCAGTACTTC

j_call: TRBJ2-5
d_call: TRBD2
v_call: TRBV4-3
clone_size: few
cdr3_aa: CASSQDLAGQETQYF
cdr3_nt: TGCGCCAGCAGCCAAGACTTAGCGGGACAAGAGACCCAGTACTTC

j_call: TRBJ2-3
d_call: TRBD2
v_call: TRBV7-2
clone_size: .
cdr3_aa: CASSQTSSSYDTQYF
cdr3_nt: TGTGCCAGCAGCCAGACTAGCAGTTCCTACGATACGCAGTATTTT

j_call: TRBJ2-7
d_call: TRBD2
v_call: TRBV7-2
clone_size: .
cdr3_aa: CASSLRSGSVYEQYF
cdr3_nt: TGTGCCAGCAGCTTACGTAGCGGGTCCGTCTACGAGCAGTACTTC

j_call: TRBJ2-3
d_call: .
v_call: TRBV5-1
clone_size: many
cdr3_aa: CASSLNAGSHRTDTQYF
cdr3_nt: TGCGCCAGCAGCTTGAACGCGGGATCTCATCGCACAGATACGCAGTATTTT

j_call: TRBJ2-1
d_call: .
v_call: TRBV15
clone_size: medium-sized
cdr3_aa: CATSRDPAEQFF
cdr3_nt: TGTGCCACCAGCAGAGACCCGGCGGAGCAGTTCTTC

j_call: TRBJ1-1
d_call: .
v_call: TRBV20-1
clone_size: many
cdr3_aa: CSARGGRDTEAFF
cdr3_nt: TGCAGTGCTAGAGGAGGGAGGGACACTGAAGCTTTCTTT

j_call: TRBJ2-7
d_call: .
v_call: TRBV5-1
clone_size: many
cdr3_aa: CASSPGLYVGQYF
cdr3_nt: TGCGCCAGCAGCCCAGGACTCTACGTAGGGCAGTACTTC

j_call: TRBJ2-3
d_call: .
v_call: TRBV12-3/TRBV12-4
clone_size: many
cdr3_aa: CASSQQGRTDTQYF
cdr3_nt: TGTGCCAGCAGTCAACAGGGCCGCACAGATACGCAGTATTTT

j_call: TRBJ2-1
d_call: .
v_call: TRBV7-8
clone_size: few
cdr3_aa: CASSLALSGAYNEQFF
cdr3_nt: TGTGCCAGCAGCTTAGCTTTAAGCGGAGCCTACAATGAGCAGTTCTTC